The 28 T cell receptor beta chains given below trace back to one sample, sequenced in a study of Graves' ophthalmopathy and Graves' hyperthyroidism. Beta-chain TCR CDR3 regions were amplified from RNA transcripts. HTBI-primed first-round RT-PCR preceded second-round multiplex PCR. TCRdb reprocessed the multiplex PCR reads with MiXCR, giving one entry per CDR3 protein. Of over a million distinct CDR3 sequences in the sample, about 36% were seen once. The sample was peripheral blood or thyroid tissue (not recorded which). These receptors came from an adult man with Graves' hyperthyroidism.

The CDR3 DNA sequence: TGTGCCAGTAGTATTATGGAGACCCAGTACTTC. As protein: CASSIMETQYF. The chain uses TRBV19 and TRBJ2-5; D not resolved. The CDR3 totals 11 residues. Looked up from germline, CDR1 is LNHDA and CDR2 is SQIVND (reference sequence). V lost 3 bases to trimming and J lost 5 bases, with 4 bases between them.

In this sample, this clonotype turned up many times. This chain links TRBV15 with TRBJ1-2, with D tentatively TRBD1 (5 bases). The length of the CDR3 is 14 residues. The germline gives CDR1 LNHNV, CDR2 YYDKDF (reference sequence). V dropped 6 bases and J dropped 5 bases, with 16 bases sitting between them. The CDR3 loop is CATRGEGSAYGYTF. The CDR3 DNA reads as TGTGCCACCAGGGGGGAGGGCTCGGCGTATGGCTACACCTTC.

This chain links TRBV19 with TRBJ2-2; unclear D gene. The CDR3 runs 15 residues. V gave up 5 bases and J gave up 6 bases, with 16 bases separating them. The germline V gene has CDR1 LNHDA and CDR2 SQIVND (reference sequence). The CDR3 here is CASSPDVLRAGELFF. The CDR3, as DNA: TGTGCCAGTAGTCCGGACGTCCTAAGGGCCGGGGAGCTGTTTTTT.

This clonotype was recorded a few times. The chain combines TRBV4-3 with TRBJ1-6; a possible D gene is TRBD1 (6 bases). Germline V gene lookup returns CDR1 LGHNA and CDR2 YSLEER. CDR3 length equals 16 residues. V lost 6 bases and J lost 5, with 17 bases in between. CDR3 amino acids: CASSPDTGHNNSPLHF. The DNA for the CDR3 is TGCGCCAGCAGTCCTGACACAGGGCATAATAATTCACCCCTCCACTTT.

This clonotype has ten or more counts. This chain uses TRBV2 with TRBJ2-2; D is unresolved. CDR1 is SNHLY and CDR2 is FYNNEI in the germline V gene. This CDR3 has 14 amino acids. Trimming removed 3 bases at V and 2 bases at J, with 7 bases between. The CDR3 nucleotides read TGTGCCAGCAGTGAGAACCTAAACACCGGGGAGCTGTTTTTT. Amino acid sequence: CASSENLNTGELFF. The full variable domain, its missing parts supplied by reference TRBV2 and TRBJ2-2, is EPEVTQTPSHQVTQMGQEVILRCVPISNHLYFYWYRQILGQKVEFLVSFYNNEISEKSEIFDDQFSVERPDGSNFTLKIRSTKLEDSAMYFCASSENLNTGELFFGEGSRLTVL.

This clonotype was observed a handful of times. A read error may account for a junction end that differs from germline. The gene calls are TRBV7-2 and TRBJ2-5, with 9 nucleotides matching TRBD2. Germline values: CDR1 SGHTA, CDR2 FQGNSA. The CDR3 has 15 residues. This CDR3 is CASRLGLAFQETQYF. The CDR3 nucleotides read TGTGCCAGCAGGTTAGGACTAGCGTTCCAAGAGACCCAGTACTTC.

This clonotype was counted many times. This sequence joins TRBV7-9 and TRBJ1-5, with D perhaps TRBD1 (5 bases). CDR1 SEHNR and CDR2 FQNEAQ come from the germline V gene (reference sequence). V was cut by 4 bases and J by 5 bases, with 12 bases left in between. The CDR3 has 14 residues. CDR3 bases: TGTGCCAGCAGCTGGATAACAGGAGATCAGCCCCAGCATTTT. Protein: CASSWITGDQPQHF.

As regards this clonotype: The junction shows a germline mismatch at one end, possibly a read error. The chain recombines TRBV5-1 with TRBJ2-7; 8 positions match TRBD1. Germline V lookup: CDR1 SGHRS, CDR2 YFSETQ. The CDR3 has 16 amino acids. CDR3 nucleotides: TGTGCCAGCAGCTTGTCTGTCGGGACAGGCGCCTACGAGCAGTACTTC. Residues: CASSLSVGTGAYEQYF.

The V and J genes are TRBV2 and TRBJ2-7; 8 bases fit TRBD2. Germline CDR1 and CDR2: SNHLY and FYNNEI. The CDR3 extends over 14 amino acids. With V trimmed by 6 bases and J by 5 bases, 9 bases remained unmatched. As DNA, the CDR3 is TGTGCCAGCAGAGGAGCGGGAGAGGGGAACGAGCAGTACTTC. Protein product: CASRGAGEGNEQYF.

This sequence joins TRBV7-9 and TRBJ2-5, with D possibly TRBD2 on 6 matching bases. The CDR3 extends over 21 amino acids. Germline-derived CDR1 and CDR2 are SEHNR and FQNEAQ (reference sequence). V shed 4 bases and J shed 0 bases, with 30 bases lying between them. DNA for the CDR3: TGTGCCAGCAGCTCTACCATCTACCGGGCCACCGAGGAGGGTAACCAAGAGACCCAGTACTTC. Protein: CASSSTIYRATEEGNQETQYF.

The chain carries TRBV10-3 and TRBJ1-4, with D uncertain. The V end lost 1 base, the J end lost 3 bases, and 6 bases lay between the germline ends. CDR1 ENHRY and CDR2 SYGVKD come from the germline V gene. This CDR3 region has 14 residues. DNA for the CDR3: TGTGCCATCAGTGAGTGGGCCGCTAATGAAAAACTGTTTTTT. Amino acid sequence: CAISEWAANEKLFF.

The genes are TRBV6-6 and TRBJ2-7; 8 bases align to TRBD1. Germline-derived CDR1 and CDR2 are MNHNY and SVGAGI (reference sequence). The length of the CDR3 is 12 residues. V was pared by 6 bases and J by 10 bases, with 8 bases of the junction left unmatched. The chain's CDR3 is CASRMDRDNQYF. The CDR3 region has the DNA TGTGCCAGCAGAATGGACAGGGACAATCAGTACTTC.

This clonotype was counted a single time. A much more abundant neighbour one base away suggests this may be a read error. The chain has TRBV7-9 and TRBJ1-3, with a tentative D call TRBD1 (5 bases). The CDR3 is made up of 18 amino acids. Between the trimmed V and J ends, which lost 1 base and 4 bases, there was a span of 20 bases. Per the germline V gene, CDR1 is SEHNR and CDR2 is FQNEAQ (reference sequence). CDR3 loop: CASSLVGVKGRYGNTIYF. The CDR3 DNA reads as TGTGCCAGCAGCTTAGTAGGAGTTAAGGGGAGATACGGAAACACCATATATTTT. Variable domain in full (rest from reference TRBV7-9 and TRBJ1-3): DTGVSQNPRHKITKRGQNVTFRCDPISEHNRLYWYRQTLGQGPEFLTYFQNEAQLEKSRLLSDRFSAERPKGSFSTLEIQRTEQGDSAMYLCASSLVGVKGRYGNTIYFGEGSWLTVV.

The V call is TRBV11-2, the J call TRBJ2-7; 7 bases align to TRBD2. The junction had 6 bases not matched to a gene; V was cut back by 6 bases and J by 7 bases. This CDR3 region has 12 residues. CDR1 is SGHAT, CDR2 FQNNGV, per germline. The CDR3 DNA follows: TGTGCCAGCAGTATCCCCGGGGGGGAGCAGTACTTC. This codes for CASSIPGGEQYF.

This clonotype was recorded a few times. This chain uses TRBV12-3 or TRBV12-4 with TRBJ1-1, with TRBD1 as a possible D gene (6 bases). V was trimmed by 0 bases and J by 4 bases, leaving 12 bases between them. The CDR3 runs 15 residues. The CDR3 loop is CASSLATGGITEAFF. The DNA of the CDR3 is TGTGCCAGCAGTTTAGCGACTGGGGGCATCACTGAAGCTTTCTTT.

On this clonotype itself: A single base separates this from a much larger clone, so it may be a read error. The J gene is TRBJ1-2, the V gene TRBV25-1; D not resolved. This CDR3 region has 12 residues. The germline V gene has CDR1 MGHDK and CDR2 SYGVNS. V lost 5 bases and J 7 bases, leaving 11 bases between the germline ends. The CDR3: CASSIPARGYTF. The CDR3 DNA sequence: TGTGCCAGCAGTATCCCGGCGCGTGGCTACACCTTC.

This clonotype has only a few counts. The chain couples TRBV11-2 to TRBJ2-7; a weak D match, TRBD2 (6 bases). The germline CDR1 and CDR2 sequences are SGHAT and FQNNGV. CDR3 length: 15 residues. V was pared by 1 base and J by 6 bases, with 16 bases between. This CDR3 reads CASSLGFGGLGEQYF. CDR3 bases: TGTGCCAGCAGCTTAGGGTTCGGGGGACTGGGCGAGCAGTACTTC.

This clonotype was observed many times. This chain joins TRBV7-7 and TRBJ2-7; D might be TRBD1 or TRBD2, each matching 5 bases. The CDR3 is made up of 14 amino acids. Germline CDR1 and CDR2: SSHAT and FNYEAQ (reference sequence). V was cut by 2 bases and J by 3 bases, with 11 bases left in between. The DNA for the CDR3 is TGTGCCAGCAGCTTATCTCAGGGAGACTACGAGCAGTACTTC. It codes for CASSLSQGDYEQYF.

This clonotype occurred many times. This chain uses TRBV6-5 with TRBJ1-2; unclear D gene. V shed 2 bases and J shed 4 bases, with 14 bases lying between them. Germline values: CDR1 MNHEY, CDR2 SVGAGI. The CDR3 totals 15 residues. CDR3 bases: TGTGCCAGCAGTTACCAGAGGAAGGGAGGCTATGGCTACACCTTC. This encodes CASSYQRKGGYGYTF.

The chain combines TRBV20-1 with TRBJ2-7; TRBD1 aligns across 7 bases. Germline-derived CDR1 and CDR2 are DFQATT and SNEGSKA (reference sequence). With V trimmed by 6 bases and J by 0 bases, 11 bases remained unmatched. This CDR3 comprises 15 residues. The CDR3: CSAKSPTGTSYEQYF. CDR3 nucleotide sequence: TGCAGTGCAAAGTCCCCGACAGGGACCTCCTACGAGCAGTACTTC.

In this sample, this clonotype turned up a few times. V is TRBV19 and J is TRBJ1-5, with TRBD1 identical over 10 bases. CDR1 LNHDA and CDR2 SQIVND come from the germline V gene (reference sequence). This CDR3 contains 15 residues. V shed 1 base and J 5 bases; nucleotides not matched to a gene: 2. For the CDR3, the DNA is TGTGCCAGTAGTATAGTTGGGACAGGGGATCAGCCCCAGCATTTT. This translates into CASSIVGTGDQPQHF. The full variable domain, its missing parts supplied by reference TRBV19 and TRBJ1-5, is DGGITQSPKYLFRKEGQNVTLSCEQNLNHDAMYWYRQDPGQGLRLIYYSQIVNDFQKGDIAEGYSVSREKKESFPLTVTSAQKNPTAFYLCASSIVGTGDQPQHFGDGTRLSIL.

The CDR3 sequence: CASNRQGYEQYF. The CDR3 DNA sequence: TGTGCCAGCAATCGACAGGGCTACGAGCAGTACTTC. The chain is built from TRBV2 and TRBJ2-7, with 7 bases lining up with TRBD1. The CDR3 spans 12 residues. Losses at the gene ends were 7 bases for V and 3 bases for J; bases not matched to a gene: 3. CDR1 and CDR2 from the germline V gene are SNHLY and FYNNEI.

The table lists this clonotype with many counts. The chain links TRBV9 to TRBJ2-7, with 9 nucleotides matching TRBD1. J lost 7 bases, V lost 4 bases, and 6 bases had no gene match. Germline lookup yields CDR1 SGDLS and CDR2 YYNGEE. The length of the CDR3 is 13 residues. CDR3 nucleotide sequence: TGTGCCAGCAGCTCACAGGGGGCTGAGGAGCAGTACTTC. Translating gives CASSSQGAEEQYF.

This clonotype was observed many times. The chain is built from TRBV10-2 and TRBJ2-2; a possible D gene is TRBD1 (6 bases). V shed 3 bases and J shed 4 bases, with 18 bases lying between them. The CDR3 has 17 amino acids. Per germline, CDR1 WSHSY and CDR2 SAAADI. The CDR3 region has the DNA TGCGCCAGCAGTGATCCCCCCAGGGGCTATGTCACCGGGGAGCTGTTTTTT. This encodes CASSDPPRGYVTGELFF.

This clonotype was recorded at least ten times. CDR3 DNA: TGCGCCAGCAGCCAGAAAGCAACTAATGAAAAACTGTTTTTT. The encoded protein is CASSQKATNEKLFF. The chain has TRBV4-1 and TRBJ1-4; D uncertain. CDR3 length: 14 residues. V was trimmed by 3 bases and J by 0 bases, leaving 5 bases between them. Per the germline V gene, CDR1 is MGHRA and CDR2 is YSYEKL.

Ten or more counts support this clonotype. The rearrangement uses TRBV9 and TRBJ1-1; possible D gene TRBD1, 5 bases. The CDR3 consists of 12 residues. The germline gives CDR1 SGDLS, CDR2 YYNGEE. V was trimmed by 4 bases and J by 6 bases, leaving 10 bases between them. DNA of the CDR3: TGTGCCAGCAGCCCGGGGGGGGCTGAAGCTTTCTTT. The encoded protein is CASSPGGAEAFF.

The table lists this clonotype with many counts. The V call is TRBV9, the J call TRBJ1-4; 12 nucleotides agree with TRBD1. The CDR3 is 20 residues long. CDR1 is SGDLS and CDR2 is YYNGEE in the germline V gene. J was trimmed by 2 bases and V by 4 bases; bases with no gene match: 15. Written as DNA, the CDR3 is TGTGCCAGCAGCCCGACGCTGGGACAGGGGGCGCGACGGACTAATGAAAAACTGTTTTTT. It specifies CASSPTLGQGARRTNEKLFF.

This clonotype was counted once. A read error may be the cause here, since a much bigger clone is one base away. The CDR3 region has the DNA TGTGCCAACACCCCCGGGACAATCGTCCAAGAGACCAAGTACTTC. It encodes CANTPGTIVQETKYF. The chain employs TRBV5-5 and TRBJ2-5, with a weak D call TRBD1 (6 bases). Germline loops: CDR1 SGHKS, CDR2 YYEKEE (reference sequence). The CDR3 contains 15 residues.